The 21 T cell receptor beta chains reported below all come from one sample, sequenced in a study of blood T cell repertoires in COVID-19. Sequencing used immunoSEQ multiplex PCR; TCRdb keeps in-frame clones, though not all of them. The table shows about 96,000 clones, with about 81% occurring only once. Sequencing used peripheral blood. The receptors were sampled from a woman aged 55-75 years with acute or convalescent COVID-19.

This rearrangement joins TRBV5-1 to TRBJ1-2; the D is unclear. Per the germline V gene, CDR1 is SGHRS and CDR2 is YFSETQ. The CDR3 runs 13 residues. Trimming left V 0 bases short and J 8 bases short, with 11 bases between. CDR3 nucleotide sequence: TGCGCCAGCAGCTTGGGAGGGTACGGAGGCTACACCTTC. The encoded protein is CASSLGGYGGYTF. Using reference TRBV5-1 and TRBJ1-2 for the parts outside the CDR3, the full variable domain is KAGVTQTPRYLIKTRGQQVTLSCSPISGHRSVSWYQQTPGQGLQFLFEYFSETQRNKGNFPGRFSGRQFSNSRSEMNVSTLELGDSALYLCASSLGGYGGYTFGSGTRLTVV.

The chain combines TRBV12-5 with TRBJ1-1; 8 bases are a match to TRBD1. The germline V gene encodes CDR1 LGHNT and CDR2 FRNRAP. V was pared by 6 bases and J by 4 bases, with 4 bases of the junction left unmatched. The CDR3 consists of 13 residues. CDR3 bases: TGTGCTAGTGGCCCTGACAGGGGCACTGAAGCTTTCTTT. This gives the protein CASGPDRGTEAFF.

This clone has a single count. CDR3 loop: CASSQRTGSMPGELFF. The CDR3 DNA follows: TGTGCCAGCAGCCAAAGAACAGGGTCAATGCCCGGGGAGCTGTTTTTT. V and J are TRBV7-2 and TRBJ2-2, with D possibly being TRBD1 (6 bases). V gave up 5 bases and J gave up 6 bases, with 19 bases separating them. Germline lookup yields CDR1 SGHTA and CDR2 FQGNSA. The CDR3 has 16 amino acids.

The chain joins TRBV6-2 or TRBV6-3 to TRBJ1-2; D is possibly TRBD1 (5 bases). V was shortened by 5 bases and J by 2 bases, with 9 bases between the two germline ends. CDR1 is MNHEY, CDR2 SVGEGT, per germline. This CDR3 has 13 residues. As DNA, the CDR3 is TGTGCCAGCAGTGCGGACACAAACTATGGCTACACCTTC. Amino acid sequence: CASSADTNYGYTF.

The genes are TRBV7-9 and TRBJ2-5, with 9 bases lining up with TRBD2. Germline CDR1 reads SEHNR; CDR2 reads FQNEAQ (reference sequence). This CDR3 contains 14 residues. J was trimmed by 5 bases and V by 5 bases; bases with no gene match: 6. The CDR3 nucleotides are TGTGCCAGCAGCCGCCCGACTAGCGGCGAGACCCAGTACTTC. It encodes CASSRPTSGETQYF. Supplemented by reference TRBV7-9 and TRBJ2-5, the full variable domain reads DTGVSQNPRHKITKRGQNVTFRCDPISEHNRLYWYRQTLGQGPEFLTYFQNEAQLEKSRLLSDRFSAERPKGSFSTLEIQRTEQGDSAMYLCASSRPTSGETQYFGPGTRLLVL.

Concerning this clone itself: The same CDR3 arises from other DNA sequences in this sample as well. The rearrangement links TRBV5-1 to TRBJ2-3, with D tentatively TRBD2 (6 bases). V lost 0 bases and J lost 1, with 6 bases in between. Germline CDR1 is SGHRS and CDR2 is YFSETQ. This CDR3 has 14 residues. The CDR3 bases are TGCGCCAGCAGCTTGGCGGGGGGCACAGATACGCAGTATTTT. It translates to CASSLAGGTDTQYF.

Only one count was recorded for this clone. The V gene is TRBV11-2, the J gene TRBJ2-3; 11 nucleotides agree with TRBD2. The CDR3 has 15 amino acids. The trim removed 1 base at V and 5 bases at J, leaving 2 bases unmatched. CDR1 and CDR2 (germline): SGHAT, FQNNGV. Here the CDR3 reads CASSLGGLAVDTQYF. The CDR3 DNA sequence: TGTGCCAGCAGCTTAGGGGGACTAGCGGTAGATACGCAGTATTTT.

The chain has TRBV19 and TRBJ1-3, with D unresolved. This CDR3 spans 15 amino acids. Germline assignment: CDR1 LNHDA and CDR2 SQIVND (reference sequence). Trimming stripped 7 bases from V and 1 base from J, with 14 bases between. The CDR3 here is CASTRLGGSGNTIYF. CDR3 coding DNA: TGTGCCAGTACCCGTTTGGGAGGGTCTGGAAACACCATATATTTT. The entire variable domain, with the rest obtained from reference TRBV19 and TRBJ1-3, is as follows: DGGITQSPKYLFRKEGQNVTLSCEQNLNHDAMYWYRQDPGQGLRLIYYSQIVNDFQKGDIAEGYSVSREKKESFPLTVTSAQKNPTAFYLCASTRLGGSGNTIYFGEGSWLTVV.

J is TRBJ2-7 and V is TRBV10-3; D is perhaps TRBD1 (6 bases). Germline V gene lookup returns CDR1 ENHRY and CDR2 SYGVKD. V lost 6 bases and J lost 2, with 17 bases in between. CDR3 length equals 15 residues. CDR3 DNA sequence: TGTGCCATCAGCTCCGGGGACACCGCCACCTACGAGCAGTACTTC. Protein product: CAISSGDTATYEQYF.

The V call is TRBV7-2, the J call TRBJ1-1; 8 nucleotides align to TRBD1. This CDR3 contains 15 residues. V was clipped by 5 bases and J by 5 bases; unmatched bases: 10. Germline V CDR1 and CDR2: SGHTA, FQGNSA. Written as DNA, the CDR3 is TGTGCCAGCAGCCCGCAGGCGACAGGGGAAACTGAAGCTTTCTTT. Translating it yields CASSPQATGETEAFF.

The J gene is TRBJ1-6, the V gene TRBV28; maybe TRBD1 (6 bases). Looked up from germline, CDR1 is MDHEN and CDR2 is SYDVKM. Trimming took off 6 bases at V and 9 bases at J, with 24 bases between the two ends. This CDR3 spans 17 amino acids. The chain's CDR3 is CASSHPSGGREGSPLHF. The CDR3 coding sequence is TGTGCCAGCAGCCACCCCTCCGGGGGGCGGGAAGGTTCACCCCTCCACTTT.

This clone was recorded a few times. The chain uses TRBV4-3 and TRBJ2-3; 9 bases are shared with TRBD2. The length of the CDR3 is 17 residues. CDR1 and CDR2 (germline): LGHNA, YSLEER. Losses at the gene ends were 0 bases for V and 5 bases for J; bases not matched to a gene: 9. CDR3 nucleotides: TGCGCCAGCAGCCAAGATCTTGCGGGGGGGCCTGGAGATACGCAGTATTTT. Translated: CASSQDLAGGPGDTQYF.

V gene TRBV7-6 combines with J gene TRBJ1-1; D perhaps matches TRBD1 (6 bases). CDR3 length: 13 amino acids. The V end was cut by 4 bases, the J end by 4 bases, with 10 bases between. Germline assignment: CDR1 SGHVS and CDR2 FNYEAQ. CDR3: CASSSRQATEAFF. The CDR3 DNA is TGTGCCAGCAGCTCAAGACAGGCCACTGAAGCTTTCTTT.

This chain links TRBV24-1 with TRBJ1-2; TRBD1 aligns across 10 bases. CDR3 length: 15 amino acids. Germline V gene lookup returns CDR1 KGHDR and CDR2 SFDVKD. V shed 3 bases, J shed 4 bases, and the junction held 4 bases outside the gene matches. The CDR3 region has the DNA TGTGCCACCAGTGATCCGGACAGGGGGACCTATGGCTACACCTTC. Translated: CATSDPDRGTYGYTF.

The chain couples TRBV20-1 to TRBJ2-5; 8 nucleotides agree with TRBD2. The CDR3 covers 16 residues. V was clipped by 3 bases and J by 2 bases; unmatched bases: 11. Germline CDR1 is DFQATT and CDR2 is SNEGSKA (reference sequence). CDR3 protein: CSASGVAGILQETQYF. The CDR3 region has the DNA TGCAGTGCTAGTGGGGTAGCGGGGATTCTACAAGAGACCCAGTACTTC.

The chain has TRBV14 and TRBJ1-1; D remains unclear. V lost 3 bases to trimming and J lost 8 bases, with 7 bases between them. The CDR3 totals 11 residues. CDR1 SGHDN and CDR2 FVKESK come from the germline V gene. This chain's CDR3 is CASSHAREAFF. CDR3 DNA sequence: TGTGCCAGCAGCCATGCCAGGGAAGCTTTCTTT.

The V and J genes are TRBV7-2 and TRBJ1-2; a possible D gene is TRBD1 (6 bases). CDR3 length: 14 residues. Trimming pared 5 bases from V and 5 bases from J, leaving 15 bases between. Germline V lookup: CDR1 SGHTA, CDR2 FQGNSA. The CDR3, as DNA: TGTGCCAGCAGCAACGATGGGGGCGCTTATGGCTACACCTTC. Its translation is CASSNDGGAYGYTF.

V gene TRBV19 combines with J gene TRBJ1-1; D is ambiguous. CDR1 is LNHDA, CDR2 SQIVND, per germline (reference sequence). Trimming took off 7 bases at V and 1 base at J, with 13 bases between the two ends. There are 14 residues in the CDR3. CDR3 DNA sequence: TGTGCCAGTAAAACCAGGCCAGAGAACACTGAAGCTTTCTTT. Its protein product is CASKTRPENTEAFF. Based on the CDR3 plus reference TRBV19 and TRBJ1-1, the full variable domain is DGGITQSPKYLFRKEGQNVTLSCEQNLNHDAMYWYRQDPGQGLRLIYYSQIVNDFQKGDIAEGYSVSREKKESFPLTVTSAQKNPTAFYLCASKTRPENTEAFFGQGTRLTVV.

The chain joins TRBV27 to TRBJ2-2, with 8 bases aligning to TRBD1. Germline trimming cut 5 bases from V and 4 bases from J; bases unmatched to any gene: 9. CDR1 is MNHEY, CDR2 SMNVEV, per germline (reference sequence). The CDR3 is made up of 16 amino acids. CDR3 sequence: CASSLGAGGLTGELFF. Here the CDR3 DNA reads TGTGCCAGCAGTCTGGGGGCAGGGGGCCTCACCGGGGAGCTGTTTTTT.

This clone was seen a single time. This chain joins TRBV6-5 and TRBJ1-5, with a tentative D call TRBD1 (6 bases). V was cut by 8 bases and J by 0 bases, with 8 bases left in between. The length of the CDR3 is 13 residues. Germline values: CDR1 MNHEY, CDR2 SVGAGI. CDR3 residues: CASWTDSNQPQHF. CDR3 in DNA: TGTGCCAGCTGGACAGATAGCAATCAGCCCCAGCATTTT.

This chain joins TRBV28 and TRBJ1-1, with D maybe TRBD1 (5 bases). V was cut by 2 bases and J by 5 bases, with 12 bases left in between. This CDR3 spans 14 amino acids. CDR1 is MDHEN and CDR2 is SYDVKM in the germline V gene. CDR3 protein: CASSLQGFVTEAFF. CDR3 bases: TGTGCCAGCAGTTTACAGGGTTTTGTAACTGAAGCTTTCTTT. Drawing the rest from reference TRBV28 and TRBJ1-1, the complete variable domain is DVKVTQSSRYLVKRTGEKVFLECVQDMDHENMFWYRQDPGLGLRLIYFSYDVKMKEKGDIPEGYSVSREKKERFSLILESASTNQTSMYLCASSLQGFVTEAFFGQGTRLTVV.